Each of the 15 T cell receptor beta chains below was sequenced from the same sample in a study of radiotherapy plus CTLA-4 blockade in lung cancer. The table came from immunoSEQ multiplex PCR; TCRdb's copy has only in-frame clones and leaves some out. Among 35,000 to 45,000 clones, about 70% were seen once, and the ten largest hold about 23%. The material was peripheral blood, obtained from a patient treated with radiotherapy plus ipilimumab. These receptors originate from a human donor with non-small cell lung cancer who had a partial response to radiotherapy plus ipilimumab.

A few counts support this clone. The V gene is TRBV6-1, the J gene TRBJ1-3; D remains unclear. The CDR3 covers 11 residues. Germline V lookup: CDR1 MNHNS, CDR2 SASEGT. The V end was cut by 6 bases, the J end by 6 bases, with 6 bases between. CDR3 sequence (DNA): TGTGCCAGCAGAACATTAAACACCATATATTTT. Translating it yields CASRTLNTIYF.

The chain is built from TRBV7-9 and TRBJ1-6; D is possibly TRBD1 (5 bases). Deletions cut 5 bases from V and 8 bases from J, with 13 bases between. This CDR3 contains 14 residues. Germline V gene data show CDR1 as SEHNR and CDR2 as FQNEAQ (reference sequence). CDR3 DNA sequence: TGTGCCAGCAGCGGGGCCTTGGGCGATTCACCCCTCCACTTT. Translating gives CASSGALGDSPLHF.

This clone was observed once. The V gene is TRBV19, the J gene TRBJ2-3; 8 bases are shared with TRBD2. The germline V gene encodes CDR1 LNHDA and CDR2 SQIVND (reference sequence). V trimming: 8 bases; J trimming: 5 bases; junction bases outside the gene matches: 12. This CDR3 has 15 amino acids. The CDR3 protein is CASSGAGVNGDTQYF. CDR3 in DNA: TGTGCCAGTTCCGGAGCGGGAGTAAACGGAGATACGCAGTATTTT.

The V and J genes are TRBV2 and TRBJ2-5, with 9 positions matching TRBD2. Germline-derived CDR1 and CDR2 are SNHLY and FYNNEI. The CDR3 is 15 residues long. The junction had 10 bases not matched to a gene; V was cut back by 6 bases and J by 5 bases. CDR3 amino acids: CASSEGAGGPETQYF. The CDR3 region has the DNA TGTGCCAGCAGCGAGGGGGCGGGGGGGCCCGAGACCCAGTACTTC.

This chain joins TRBV6-5 and TRBJ1-1; tentative D call: TRBD1 (6 bases). Germline loops: CDR1 MNHEY, CDR2 SVGAGI. This CDR3 has 12 residues. V was shortened by 8 bases and J by 4 bases, with 11 bases between the two germline ends. CDR3 sequence (DNA): TGTGCCAGCGGGACATCGAGCACTGAAGCTTTCTTT. Protein product: CASGTSSTEAFF.

In DNA form, the CDR3 reads TGTGCCATCAGGGCGGGACAGGTCGGTTCACCCCTCCACTTT. Translating it yields CAIRAGQVGSPLHF. The chain recombines TRBV10-3 with TRBJ1-6; 8 positions agree with TRBD1. The germline CDR1 and CDR2 sequences are ENHRY and SYGVKD. The CDR3 contains 14 residues. Unmatched junction bases numbered 7, after V lost 6 bases and J lost 9 bases.

CDR3 region: CASSYNGGQTYGYTF. In DNA form, the CDR3 reads TGTGCCAGCAGTTACAACGGGGGACAGACCTATGGCTACACCTTC. This sequence joins TRBV6-5 and TRBJ1-2; 7 bases align to TRBD1. In germline, CDR1 is MNHEY, CDR2 SVGAGI. V trimming: 2 bases; J trimming: 4 bases; junction bases outside the gene matches: 7. The CDR3 has 15 residues.

The CDR3 reads CASSLVGEGQVGETQYF. In DNA form, the CDR3 reads TGTGCCAGCAGCTTGGTGGGAGAGGGACAGGTTGGGGAGACCCAGTACTTC. V usage is TRBV5-6 and J usage is TRBJ2-5, with 8 bases fitting TRBD1. The CDR3 has 17 residues. Trimming took 0 bases from V and 5 from J; bases not matched to a gene: 12. The germline V gene has CDR1 SGHDT and CDR2 YYEEEE.

This clone appeared once. This chain connects TRBV18 to TRBJ1-6; D unresolved. Germline assignment: CDR1 KGHSH and CDR2 LQKENI. Trimming cost V 3 bases and J 8 bases, with 11 bases left between them. The CDR3 extends over 14 amino acids. CDR3 in amino acids: CASSPGGFDSPLHF. CDR3 coding DNA: TGTGCCAGCTCACCGGGAGGGTTTGATTCACCCCTCCACTTT.

The CDR3 loop is CASSDITGGQEKLFF. CDR3 DNA sequence: TGTGCCAGCAGTGACATAACAGGGGGACAGGAAAAACTGTTTTTT. V gene TRBV2 combines with J gene TRBJ1-4; 8 nucleotides align to TRBD1. V lost 3 bases and J lost 8; bases outside the gene matches: 8. Germline V lookup: CDR1 SNHLY, CDR2 FYNNEI. The CDR3 consists of 15 residues.

The rearrangement links TRBV4-1 to TRBJ2-5; 7 nucleotides align to TRBD1. The J call may be mistaken, given a closer DNA end match to TRBJ2-7. This CDR3 has 15 amino acids. The V gene's germline CDR1 is MGHRA and CDR2 YSYEKL. The CDR3 DNA follows: TGCGCCAGCAGCCCTTCGCTCGGACAGGCCTACGAGCAGTACTTC. Translated: CASSPSLGQAYEQYF.

The V call is TRBV6-5, the J call TRBJ1-1; 8 bases are a match to TRBD1. Per the germline V gene, CDR1 is MNHEY and CDR2 is SVGAGI. V was pared by 6 bases and J by 10 bases, with 10 bases of the junction left unmatched. The length of the CDR3 is 13 residues. The CDR3 spells CASRLDRALTAFF. The DNA for the CDR3 is TGTGCCAGCAGGCTGGACAGGGCCCTAACAGCTTTCTTT.

The chain carries TRBV2 and TRBJ2-1; D unclear. This CDR3 is built from 15 residues. In germline, CDR1 is SNHLY, CDR2 FYNNEI. V lost 0 bases and J 7 bases, leaving 13 bases between the germline ends. CDR3 sequence: CASSEAVGRGNEQFF. CDR3 bases: TGTGCCAGCAGTGAAGCGGTGGGTCGAGGTAATGAGCAGTTCTTC.

This clone occurred many times. The chain has TRBV19 and TRBJ1-4; no clear D. The CDR3 has 14 amino acids. Germline V gives CDR1 LNHDA, CDR2 SQIVND (reference sequence). Trimming stripped 5 bases from V and 7 bases from J, with 14 bases between. For the CDR3, the DNA is TGTGCCAGTAGTCCACGACGGGGTATTGAAAAACTGTTTTTT. This sequence encodes CASSPRRGIEKLFF.

The chain recombines TRBV14 with TRBJ2-2; 11 bases align to TRBD2. The V gene's germline CDR1 is SGHDN and CDR2 FVKESK. Trimming at V came to 5 bases and at J to 6 bases, leaving 5 bases not matched to a gene. CDR3 size: 15 residues. This CDR3 reads CASSIAGGTSGELFF. The CDR3 DNA reads TGTGCCAGCAGCATAGCGGGAGGGACGTCCGGGGAGCTGTTTTTT.